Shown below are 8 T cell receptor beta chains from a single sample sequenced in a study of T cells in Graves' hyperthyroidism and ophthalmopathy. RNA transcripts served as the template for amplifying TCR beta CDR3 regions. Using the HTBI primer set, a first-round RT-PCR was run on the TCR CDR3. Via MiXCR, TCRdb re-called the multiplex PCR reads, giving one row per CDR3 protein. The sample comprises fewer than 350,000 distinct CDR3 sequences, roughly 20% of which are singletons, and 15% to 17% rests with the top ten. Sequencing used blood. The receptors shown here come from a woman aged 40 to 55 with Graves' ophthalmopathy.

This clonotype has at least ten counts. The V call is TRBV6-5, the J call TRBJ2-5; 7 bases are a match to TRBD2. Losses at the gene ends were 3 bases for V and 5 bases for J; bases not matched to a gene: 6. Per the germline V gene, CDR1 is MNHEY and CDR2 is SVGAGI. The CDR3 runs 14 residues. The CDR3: CASSYPSGAETQYF. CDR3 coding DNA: TGTGCCAGCAGTTATCCTAGCGGTGCGGAGACCCAGTACTTC.

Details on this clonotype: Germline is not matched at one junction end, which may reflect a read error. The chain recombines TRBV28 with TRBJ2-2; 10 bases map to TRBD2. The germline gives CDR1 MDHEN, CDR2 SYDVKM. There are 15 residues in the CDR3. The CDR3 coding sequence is TGCGCCAGCAGCACCGGGACTAGCGAGACCGGGGAGCTGTTTTTT. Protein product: CASSTGTSETGELFF.

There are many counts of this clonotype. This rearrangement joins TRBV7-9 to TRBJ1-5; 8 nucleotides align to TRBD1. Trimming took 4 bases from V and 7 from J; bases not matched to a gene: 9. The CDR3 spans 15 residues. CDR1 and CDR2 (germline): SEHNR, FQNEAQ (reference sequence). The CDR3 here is CASSSAADRGQPQHF. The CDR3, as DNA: TGTGCCAGCAGCTCGGCGGCCGACAGGGGCCAGCCCCAGCATTTT.

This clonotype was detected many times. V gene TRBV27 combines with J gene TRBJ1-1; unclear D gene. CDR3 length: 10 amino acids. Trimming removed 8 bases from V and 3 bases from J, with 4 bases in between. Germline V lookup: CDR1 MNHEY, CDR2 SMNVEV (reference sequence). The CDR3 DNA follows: TGTGCCAGCGGATACACTGAAGCTTTCTTT. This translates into CASGYTEAFF.

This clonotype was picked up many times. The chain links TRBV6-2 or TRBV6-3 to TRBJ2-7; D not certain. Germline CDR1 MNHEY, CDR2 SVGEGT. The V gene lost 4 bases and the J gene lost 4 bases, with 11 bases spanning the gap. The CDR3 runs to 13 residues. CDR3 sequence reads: CASSSRDGYEQYF. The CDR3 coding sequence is TGTGCCAGCAGTTCGCGTGACGGATACGAGCAGTACTTC.

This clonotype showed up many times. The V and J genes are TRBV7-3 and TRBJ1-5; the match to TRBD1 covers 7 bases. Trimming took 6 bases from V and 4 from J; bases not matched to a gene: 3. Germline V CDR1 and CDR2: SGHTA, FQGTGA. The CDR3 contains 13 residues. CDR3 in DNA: TGTGCCAGCAGTTTGGACAGGAATCAGCCCCAGCATTTT. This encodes CASSLDRNQPQHF.

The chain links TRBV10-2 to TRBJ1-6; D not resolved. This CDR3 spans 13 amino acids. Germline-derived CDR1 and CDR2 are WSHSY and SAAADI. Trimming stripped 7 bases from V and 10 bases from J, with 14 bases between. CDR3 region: CASTHEVVSPLHF. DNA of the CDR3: TGCGCCAGCACCCATGAGGTAGTCTCACCCCTCCACTTT.

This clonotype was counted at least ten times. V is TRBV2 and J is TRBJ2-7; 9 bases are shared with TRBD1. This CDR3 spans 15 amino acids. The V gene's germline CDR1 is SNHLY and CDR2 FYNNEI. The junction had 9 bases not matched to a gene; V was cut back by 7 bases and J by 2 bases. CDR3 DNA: TGTGCCAGCAACAGGGGGCTTGCCCCCGCCTACGAGCAGTACTTC. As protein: CASNRGLAPAYEQYF.